What follows describes a single T cell receptor beta chain. Regarding treatment: around 19 received Ad26.COV2.S at low or high dose, single or two shots; several received placebo; per-sample allocation not given. Collection of the samples took place on day 63 after the first injection of vaccine or placebo. This entry comes from a study of Ad26.COV2.S vaccination and SARS-CoV-2 variants. Study-level background: Ad26.COV2.S given intramuscularly, once or twice 56 days apart.

Measured with immunoSEQ multiplex PCR; TCRdb has only the in-frame clones, and not every one. The sample has roughly 700,000 clones, around 89% seen once. There are 19 residues in the CDR3. J gave up 1 base and V 10 bases, and 21 bases lay outside the gene matches. CDR1 and CDR2 (germline): LNHDA, SQIVND (reference sequence). The source material was peripheral blood, sampled in a trial of Ad26.COV2.S vaccine versus placebo. The receptor comes from a person between 18 and 60 years old who received the Ad26.COV2.S COVID-19 vaccine or a placebo. The chain links TRBV19 to TRBJ2-1, with 8 nucleotides matching TRBD2. The CDR3 DNA reads as TGTGCCACCAAATTCGTGGCTAAGACTAGCGCAACTTCCTACAATGAGCAGTTCTTC. Amino acids: CATKFVAKTSATSYNEQFF.